Below are 22 T cell receptor beta chains sequenced from a single sample in a study of blood T cell repertoires in COVID-19 (dated by TCRdb to the early 2020s). The receptor library was made with the immunoSEQ multiplex PCR assay. TCRdb carries this immuneACCESS record with in-frame sequences only. Its versions omit some clonotypes, under half of them owing to an unresolved V gene in the studies checked, with the rest unexplained. This sample is represented by 130,000 to 150,000 clones; approximately 87% of them were singletons. The ten largest clones capture around 1.3% of the sample. Sequenced: PBMCs or T cells enriched from blood (not recorded which). The origin of the receptors is a woman aged 25 to 39 with acute COVID-19.

The V and J genes are TRBV12-3 or TRBV12-4 and TRBJ1-4; D is undetermined. Deletions cut 6 bases from V and 8 bases from J, with 13 bases between. The CDR3 covers 13 residues. In DNA form, the CDR3 reads TGTGCCAGCAGCCGAGGGTTGCGGGAAAAACTGTTTTTT. This codes for CASSRGLREKLFF.

This clone came up a few times. The CDR3: CASSSSYSATNEKLFF. For the CDR3, the DNA is TGTGCCAGTAGTTCTTCCTACTCCGCAACTAATGAAAAACTGTTTTTT. The chain has TRBV19 and TRBJ1-4; D is ambiguous. This CDR3 comprises 16 residues. In germline, CDR1 is LNHDA, CDR2 SQIVND (reference sequence). V gave up 5 bases and J gave up 0 bases, with 13 bases separating them.

The V call is TRBV7-9, the J call TRBJ2-1; 10 positions match TRBD1. Germline V gene sequence: CDR1 SEHNR, CDR2 FQNEAQ (reference sequence). The CDR3 loop spans 17 amino acids. Germline trimming cut 3 bases from V and 5 bases from J; bases unmatched to any gene: 10. The CDR3 loop is CASSLGLDRGPNNEQFF. The DNA for the CDR3 is TGTGCCAGCAGCTTGGGGCTCGACAGGGGGCCAAACAATGAGCAGTTCTTC.

This clone was observed once. The J gene is TRBJ2-5, the V gene TRBV7-9; tentative D call: TRBD1 (5 bases). Per the germline V gene, CDR1 is SEHNR and CDR2 is FQNEAQ (reference sequence). The CDR3 is 14 residues long. Deletions cut 2 bases from V and 5 bases from J, with 12 bases between. The CDR3 loop reads CASSLRGVAETQYF. CDR3 bases: TGTGCCAGCAGCTTAAGGGGCGTTGCCGAGACCCAGTACTTC.

This chain uses TRBV18 with TRBJ1-5; TRBD1 agrees at 11 bases. CDR1 is KGHSH, CDR2 LQKENI, per germline. The CDR3 covers 19 residues. The ends lost 6 bases at V and 0 bases at J; junction bases unmatched: 13. As DNA, the CDR3 is TGTGCCAGCTCCGACCCCTGGACAGGGGGCGAAGGTAGCAATCAGCCCCAGCATTTT. This encodes CASSDPWTGGEGSNQPQHF.

This chain links TRBV28 with TRBJ1-1, with D maybe TRBD1 (5 bases). V was cut by 7 bases and J by 6 bases, with 21 bases left in between. The CDR3 consists of 15 residues. The germline CDR1 and CDR2 sequences are MDHEN and SYDVKM. CDR3 DNA sequence: TGTGCCAGCACGTCGGGACTGCATCATTCGGCTGAAGCTTTCTTT. It specifies CASTSGLHHSAEAFF.

In its sample, this clone was seen once. This chain joins TRBV11-3 and TRBJ2-1, with 13 bases matching TRBD2. The CDR3 contains 16 residues. The V and J ends lost 5 bases and 2 bases, in that order; junction bases with no gene match: 3. CDR1 is SGHNT and CDR2 is YENEEA in the germline V gene. CDR3 protein: CASSQTSGRPYNEQFF. CDR3 nucleotide sequence: TGTGCCAGCAGCCAGACTAGCGGGAGGCCCTACAATGAGCAGTTCTTC.

In DNA form, the CDR3 reads TGTGCCAGCAGTATAGACAGGGGGCCCCTTAGCAATCAGCCCCAGCATTTT. Translation gives CASSIDRGPLSNQPQHF. The chain joins TRBV27 to TRBJ1-5; TRBD1 agrees at 10 bases. The germline CDR1 and CDR2 sequences are MNHEY and SMNVEV (reference sequence). Unmatched junction bases numbered 7, after V lost 5 bases and J lost 0 bases. CDR3 size: 17 residues.

The gene calls are TRBV19 and TRBJ1-1, with D perhaps TRBD1 (6 bases). Deletions cut 4 bases from V and 7 bases from J, with 19 bases between. This CDR3 contains 15 residues. Germline V gene data show CDR1 as LNHDA and CDR2 as SQIVND (reference sequence). CDR3 sequence: CASSKAAGDTVEAFF. CDR3 DNA sequence: TGTGCCAGTAGTAAAGCCGCAGGGGATACGGTTGAAGCTTTCTTT.

The CDR3 protein is CASSLRTEGVSEAFF. The CDR3 region has the DNA TGTGCCAGCAGCCTCCGGACAGAGGGAGTCTCTGAAGCTTTCTTT. The rearrangement links TRBV4-2 to TRBJ1-1; the D gene is possibly TRBD1 (6 bases). Germline assignment: CDR1 LGHNA and CDR2 YNFKEQ. V was cut by 4 bases and J by 6 bases, with 18 bases left in between. CDR3 length equals 15 residues.

The gene calls are TRBV5-1 and TRBJ2-5, with 8 positions matching TRBD2. With V trimmed by 0 bases and J by 4 bases, 2 bases remained unmatched. The CDR3 is made up of 14 amino acids. Germline V gene lookup returns CDR1 SGHRS and CDR2 YFSETQ. The CDR3 nucleotides read TGCGCCAGCAGCTTGGGACTAGCGTCAGAGACCCAGTACTTC. Its translation: CASSLGLASETQYF.

The J gene is TRBJ2-2, the V gene TRBV5-1; D perhaps matches TRBD2 (6 bases). V lost 0 bases to trimming and J lost 4 bases, with 13 bases between them. The CDR3 has 16 residues. From germline, CDR1 is SGHRS and CDR2 YFSETQ. CDR3 DNA sequence: TGCGCCAGCAGCTTGGCCGGGGCGGGAAGCACCGGGGAGCTGTTTTTT. Amino acid sequence: CASSLAGAGSTGELFF.

This chain uses TRBV28 with TRBJ1-3; no definite D call. CDR3 size: 13 residues. Germline values: CDR1 MDHEN, CDR2 SYDVKM. V was pared by 6 bases and J by 4 bases, with 10 bases between. The CDR3 DNA follows: TGTGCCAGCAGCGTTCACGGGGGAAACACCATATATTTT. Encoded protein: CASSVHGGNTIYF.

The genes are TRBV6-6 and TRBJ2-7, with 12 nucleotides matching TRBD2. This CDR3 has 17 amino acids. Trimming removed 5 bases from V and 7 bases from J; junction bases left unmatched: 15. The germline V gene encodes CDR1 MNHNY and CDR2 SVGAGI (reference sequence). The CDR3 DNA reads as TGTGCCAGCAGTCTAGCCCCGACTAGCGGGAGTTCTCGGGAGCAGTACTTC. Its protein product is CASSLAPTSGSSREQYF.

V usage is TRBV11-3 and J usage is TRBJ2-1; 9 bases align to TRBD2. This CDR3 region has 14 residues. V lost 1 base to trimming and J lost 9 bases; unmatched junction nucleotides: 4. Germline assignment: CDR1 SGHNT and CDR2 YENEEA. CDR3 protein: CASSLAPSGTEQFF. As DNA, the CDR3 is TGTGCCAGCAGCTTAGCCCCTAGCGGGACTGAGCAGTTCTTC.

This chain connects TRBV18 to TRBJ2-1; 9 positions agree with TRBD2. Germline CDR1 KGHSH, CDR2 LQKENI. Germline trimming cut 3 bases from V and 3 bases from J; bases unmatched to any gene: 0. CDR3 length equals 14 residues. The CDR3 here is CASSPREGYNEQFF. CDR3 DNA: TGTGCCAGCTCACCGCGGGAGGGCTACAATGAGCAGTTCTTC.

The chain carries TRBV9 and TRBJ2-2, with TRBD1 matching over 10 bases. CDR3 length equals 15 residues. After removal of 3 bases from V and 5 bases from J, the junction contained 4 bases not matched to a gene. The V gene's germline CDR1 is SGDLS and CDR2 YYNGEE. CDR3 sequence: CASSARGQGTGELFF. CDR3 DNA sequence: TGTGCCAGCAGCGCGAGGGGACAGGGGACCGGGGAGCTGTTTTTT. Filled out from reference TRBV9 and TRBJ2-2, the complete variable domain reads DSGVTQTPKHLITATGQRVTLRCSPRSGDLSVYWYQQSLDQGLQFLIQYYNGEERAKGNILERFSAQQFPDLHSELNLSSLELGDSALYFCASSARGQGTGELFFGEGSRLTVL.

This chain uses TRBV7-2 with TRBJ2-7; TRBD2 agrees at 13 bases. Looked up from germline, CDR1 is SGHTA and CDR2 is FQGNSA. Losses at the gene ends were 2 bases for V and 2 bases for J; bases not matched to a gene: 3. The CDR3 is 16 amino acids. DNA for the CDR3: TGTGCCAGCAGCTTAACGGGGACTAGCGGGGCCTACGAGCAGTACTTC. Amino acid sequence: CASSLTGTSGAYEQYF.

The chain couples TRBV27 to TRBJ1-1, with 10 bases identical to TRBD1. J gave up 2 bases and V 6 bases, and 6 bases lay outside the gene matches. This CDR3 is built from 15 residues. Germline V gives CDR1 MNHEY, CDR2 SMNVEV (reference sequence). CDR3: CASRGQGMGNTEAFF. In nucleotides, the CDR3 is TGTGCCAGCAGGGGACAGGGGATGGGAAACACTGAAGCTTTCTTT.

This chain's CDR3 is CASSKREGSSYEQYF. CDR3 DNA: TGTGCCAGCAGTAAACGGGAGGGGAGCTCCTACGAGCAGTACTTC. The chain uses TRBV6-5 and TRBJ2-7, with 8 bases that match TRBD2. This CDR3 has 15 amino acids. The germline V gene has CDR1 MNHEY and CDR2 SVGAGI. After removal of 5 bases from V and 0 bases from J, the junction contained 6 bases not matched to a gene.

The chain combines TRBV29-1 with TRBJ1-2; maybe TRBD1 (5 bases). Germline V gives CDR1 SQVTM, CDR2 ANQGSEA. CDR3 length: 16 residues. V lost 3 bases, J lost 3 bases, and 20 bases lay in between. CDR3 sequence (DNA): TGCAGCGTTGACAGGGCAGGTGAGAGTGGAGACTATGGCTACACCTTC. Translation gives CSVDRAGESGDYGYTF.

This chain uses TRBV19 with TRBJ1-2; 7 bases match TRBD1. CDR3 length: 15 residues. Germline assignment: CDR1 LNHDA and CDR2 SQIVND (reference sequence). V was clipped by 4 bases and J by 2 bases; unmatched bases: 7. DNA for the CDR3: TGTGCCAGTAGTACGATTGGACAGGCGAACTATGGCTACACCTTC. Its protein product is CASSTIGQANYGYTF.